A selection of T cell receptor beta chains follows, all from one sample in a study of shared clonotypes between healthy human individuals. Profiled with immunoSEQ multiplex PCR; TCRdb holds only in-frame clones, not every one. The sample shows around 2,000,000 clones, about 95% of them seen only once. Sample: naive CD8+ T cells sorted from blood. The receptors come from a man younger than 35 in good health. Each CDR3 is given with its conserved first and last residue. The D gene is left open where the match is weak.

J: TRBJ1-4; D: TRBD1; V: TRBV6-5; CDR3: CASSYGMTGGLEKLFF; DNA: TGTGCCAGCAGTTACGGAATGACAGGGGGTTTGGAAAAACTGTTTTTT
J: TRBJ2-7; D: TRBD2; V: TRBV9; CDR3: CASSVSGGPYEQYF; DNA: TGTGCCAGCAGCGTTAGCGGGGGACCCTACGAGCAGTACTTC
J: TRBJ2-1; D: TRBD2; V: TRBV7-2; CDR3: CASSLGGELAGASEQFF; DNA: TGTGCCAGCAGCTTAGGTGGAGAACTAGCGGGAGCTAGTGAGCAGTTCTTC
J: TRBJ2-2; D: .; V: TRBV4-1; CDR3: CASSHRTGELFF; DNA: TGCGCCAGCAGCCATCGGACCGGGGAGCTGTTTTTT
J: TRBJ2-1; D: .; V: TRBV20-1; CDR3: CSARRQGEEFF; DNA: TGCAGTGCTAGAAGGCAGGGTGAGGAGTTCTTC
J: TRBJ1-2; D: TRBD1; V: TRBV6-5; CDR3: CASSPDRGLPYTF; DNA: TGTGCCAGCAGCCCAGACAGGGGGCTACCTTACACCTTC
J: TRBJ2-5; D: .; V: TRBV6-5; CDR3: CASRGSGQPKETQYF; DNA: TGTGCCAGCAGGGGTAGCGGACAGCCAAAAGAGACCCAGTACTTC
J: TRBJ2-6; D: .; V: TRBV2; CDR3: CASTPDSGANVLTF; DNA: TGTGCCAGCACTCCCGACTCTGGGGCCAACGTCCTGACTTTC
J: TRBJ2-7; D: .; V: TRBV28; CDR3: CASSLPPGAGFYEQYF; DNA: TGTGCCAGCAGTTTGCCCCCTGGTGCGGGATTCTACGAGCAGTACTTC
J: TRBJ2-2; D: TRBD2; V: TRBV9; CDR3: CASSVGGLAGLHSNTGELFF; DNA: TGTGCCAGCAGCGTAGGTGGGCTAGCGGGGCTTCATTCGAACACCGGGGAGCTGTTTTTT
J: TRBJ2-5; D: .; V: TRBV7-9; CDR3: CASSTLETQYF; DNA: TGTGCCAGCAGCACCCTAGAGACCCAGTACTTC
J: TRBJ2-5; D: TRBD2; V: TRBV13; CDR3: CASSTPSSRETGETQYF; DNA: TGTGCCAGCAGCACCCCGTCCTCGCGGGAGACGGGCGAGACCCAGTACTTC
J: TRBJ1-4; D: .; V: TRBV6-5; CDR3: CASSHGGAEEKLFF; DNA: TGTGCCAGCAGCCATGGGGGGGCCGAGGAAAAACTGTTTTTT
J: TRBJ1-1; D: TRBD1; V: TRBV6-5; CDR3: CASSYLTGEPAFF; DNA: TGTGCCAGCAGTTACCTAACAGGGGAACCGGCTTTCTTT